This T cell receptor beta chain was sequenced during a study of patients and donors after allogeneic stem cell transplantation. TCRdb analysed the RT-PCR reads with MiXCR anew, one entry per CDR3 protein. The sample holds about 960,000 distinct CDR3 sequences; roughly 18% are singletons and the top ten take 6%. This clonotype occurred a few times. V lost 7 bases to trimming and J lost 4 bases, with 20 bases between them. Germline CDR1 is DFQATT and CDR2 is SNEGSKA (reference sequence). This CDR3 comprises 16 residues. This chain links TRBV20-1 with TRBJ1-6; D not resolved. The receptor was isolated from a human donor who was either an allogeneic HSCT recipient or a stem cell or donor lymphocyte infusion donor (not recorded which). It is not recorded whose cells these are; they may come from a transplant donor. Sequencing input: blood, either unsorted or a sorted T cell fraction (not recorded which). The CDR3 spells CSGVGKASQYNSPLHF. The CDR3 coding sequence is TGCAGTGGAGTTGGGAAAGCGAGTCAATATAATTCACCCCTCCACTTT.